Listed below are T cell receptor beta chains from one sample, sequenced in a study of T cell responses to AZD1222 COVID-19 vaccine. Some clones are missing from TCRdb's copy, which holds only in-frame ones; the method was immunoSEQ multiplex PCR. The profile shows 150,000 or so clones, about 87% of them singletons. The sequenced sample was peripheral blood, obtained on day 0 of AZD1222 vaccination. These TCRs come from an adult in good health. Each CDR3 is given with its conserved first and last residue. A D gene is named only where the DNA matches it firmly. A clone size is listed for some rows: how often the clone was seen (once, few, many), or a class if it is expanded.

abundance: once
d_gene: TRBD2
v_gene: TRBV6-2/TRBV6-3
j_gene: TRBJ2-2
CDR3nt: TGTGCCAGCAGTTACCACGGACTAGCGGGGGGGCCCGGGGAGCTGTTTTTT
CDR3aa: CASSYHGLAGGPGELFF

abundance: NA
d_gene: NA
v_gene: TRBV4-3
j_gene: TRBJ1-3
CDR3nt: TGCGCCAGCAGCCAAGGGGAGGGCTCTGGAAACACCATATATTTT
CDR3aa: CASSQGEGSGNTIYF

abundance: NA
d_gene: NA
v_gene: TRBV2
j_gene: TRBJ1-2
CDR3nt: TGTGCCAGCAGTCCAGGGGAACTGAGCTACACCTTC
CDR3aa: CASSPGELSYTF

abundance: NA
d_gene: TRBD1
v_gene: TRBV5-4
j_gene: TRBJ1-3
CDR3nt: TGTGCCAGCAGCTCGGGACAGGGGGACACCATATATTTT
CDR3aa: CASSSGQGDTIYF

abundance: NA
d_gene: TRBD1
v_gene: TRBV3-1/TRBV3-2
j_gene: TRBJ1-1
CDR3nt: TGTGCCAGCAGCCAAGCCGGACAGGGCATTGGTTTCTTT
CDR3aa: CASSQAGQGIGFF

abundance: once
d_gene: NA
v_gene: TRBV6-6
j_gene: TRBJ1-6
CDR3nt: TGTGCCAGCAGGTTGGATTCACCCCTCCACTTT
CDR3aa: CASRLDSPLHF

abundance: NA
d_gene: TRBD2
v_gene: TRBV27
j_gene: TRBJ2-7
CDR3nt: TGTGCCAGCAGTTTGAGTCTAGCGGGGGGGCGACAGTACTTC
CDR3aa: CASSLSLAGGRQYF

abundance: NA
d_gene: TRBD1
v_gene: TRBV5-8
j_gene: TRBJ1-1
CDR3nt: TGTGCCAGCAGCTCTACGGCTACAGGGGAGACTGAAGCTTTCTTT
CDR3aa: CASSSTATGETEAFF

abundance: few
d_gene: NA
v_gene: TRBV7-9
j_gene: TRBJ2-2
CDR3nt: TGTGCCAGCAGCGAAATTAAGGCGTGGTATAGGCAGAACACCGGGGAGCTGTTTTTT
CDR3aa: CASSEIKAWYRQNTGELFF

abundance: NA
d_gene: NA
v_gene: TRBV19
j_gene: TRBJ2-2
CDR3nt: TGTGCCAGTACAGTTGTGGGGGCCGTTGACACCGGGGAGCTGTTTTTT
CDR3aa: CASTVVGAVDTGELFF

abundance: NA
d_gene: TRBD1
v_gene: TRBV7-2
j_gene: TRBJ1-2
CDR3nt: TGTGCCAGCAGCTCACAGGGGGGGAACAACTATGGCTACACCTTC
CDR3aa: CASSSQGGNNYGYTF

abundance: NA
d_gene: TRBD2
v_gene: TRBV2
j_gene: TRBJ2-7
CDR3nt: TGTGCCAGCAGGGGGACTAGCGGGGTAAGCTACGGGGAGCAGTACTTC
CDR3aa: CASRGTSGVSYGEQYF

abundance: NA
d_gene: NA
v_gene: TRBV7-2
j_gene: TRBJ1-4
CDR3nt: TGTGCCAGCAGCTTGGTGTACTCTGAAAAACTGTTTTTT
CDR3aa: CASSLVYSEKLFF

abundance: NA
d_gene: NA
v_gene: TRBV2
j_gene: TRBJ2-3
CDR3nt: TGTGCCAGCAGTGATAGAACCAGCACAGATACGCAGTATTTT
CDR3aa: CASSDRTSTDTQYF

abundance: NA
d_gene: NA
v_gene: TRBV6-5
j_gene: TRBJ1-1
CDR3nt: TGTGCCAGCAGTTGGGGCGCAGGGGACACTGAAGCTTTCTTT
CDR3aa: CASSWGAGDTEAFF

abundance: NA
d_gene: NA
v_gene: TRBV19
j_gene: TRBJ1-1
CDR3nt: TGTGCCAGTAGACCGACAGTGAACACTGAAGCTTTCTTT
CDR3aa: CASRPTVNTEAFF

abundance: NA
d_gene: NA
v_gene: TRBV27
j_gene: TRBJ2-1
CDR3nt: TGTGCCACATATACCGGGACTGGGGATGAGCAGTTCTTC
CDR3aa: CATYTGTGDEQFF

abundance: NA
d_gene: NA
v_gene: TRBV3-1/TRBV3-2
j_gene: TRBJ2-2
CDR3nt: TGTGCCAGCAGCCACCAATTCAGGGGGGAGCTGTTTTTT
CDR3aa: CASSHQFRGELFF

abundance: NA
d_gene: NA
v_gene: TRBV12-3/TRBV12-4
j_gene: TRBJ2-2
CDR3nt: TGTGCCAGCAGTTTCAGGGGTACCGGGGAGCTGTTTTTT
CDR3aa: CASSFRGTGELFF

abundance: few
d_gene: TRBD2
v_gene: TRBV11-3
j_gene: TRBJ2-3
CDR3nt: TGTGCCAGCAGCTCAACGGGAGGACGCACAGATACGCAGTATTTT
CDR3aa: CASSSTGGRTDTQYF

abundance: few
d_gene: TRBD1
v_gene: TRBV4-3
j_gene: TRBJ1-6
CDR3nt: TGCGCCAGCAGCCAAGACAGGGGGTCACCCCTCCACTTT
CDR3aa: CASSQDRGSPLHF

abundance: NA
d_gene: NA
v_gene: TRBV12-3/TRBV12-4
j_gene: TRBJ1-2
CDR3nt: TGTGCCAGCAGTACCTCAGGGGTCTCTGGCTACACCTTC
CDR3aa: CASSTSGVSGYTF

abundance: NA
d_gene: TRBD1
v_gene: TRBV18
j_gene: TRBJ1-1
CDR3nt: TGTGCCAGCTCACCACCAGGGCAGGGGGCGAAGAACACTGAAGCTTTCTTT
CDR3aa: CASSPPGQGAKNTEAFF

abundance: NA
d_gene: NA
v_gene: TRBV6-5
j_gene: TRBJ1-5
CDR3nt: TGTGCCAGCACAGTCTCCTATAGCAATCAGCCCCAGCATTTT
CDR3aa: CASTVSYSNQPQHF

abundance: NA
d_gene: NA
v_gene: TRBV6-4
j_gene: TRBJ1-6
CDR3nt: TGTGCCAGCAGTGAACAGCTGGGGGGTTCACCCCTCCACTTT
CDR3aa: CASSEQLGGSPLHF

abundance: NA
d_gene: NA
v_gene: TRBV2
j_gene: TRBJ1-5
CDR3nt: TGTGCCAGCAGCCCCCAACAGGTGAATCAGCCCCAGCATTTT
CDR3aa: CASSPQQVNQPQHF

abundance: NA
d_gene: NA
v_gene: TRBV5-4
j_gene: TRBJ1-3
CDR3nt: TGTGCCAGCAGCTCCCAGGGGTCTGGAAACACCATATATTTT
CDR3aa: CASSSQGSGNTIYF

abundance: NA
d_gene: NA
v_gene: TRBV4-3
j_gene: TRBJ2-5
CDR3nt: TGCGCCAGCAGCCAAACAGCCAGGAGTTGGGAGACCCAGTACTTC
CDR3aa: CASSQTARSWETQYF

abundance: few
d_gene: NA
v_gene: TRBV18
j_gene: TRBJ1-4
CDR3nt: TGTGCCAGCTCACTTAGACAGCCCAATGAAAAACTGTTTTTT
CDR3aa: CASSLRQPNEKLFF

abundance: NA
d_gene: NA
v_gene: TRBV4-1
j_gene: TRBJ2-1
CDR3nt: TGCGCCAGCAGCCAACTACAACGGCTAGCTTACAATGAGCAGTTCTTC
CDR3aa: CASSQLQRLAYNEQFF

abundance: once
d_gene: TRBD1
v_gene: TRBV7-2
j_gene: TRBJ2-2
CDR3nt: TGTGCCAGCAGCCCAAGGACAGGGGGCACCGGGGAGCTGTTTTTT
CDR3aa: CASSPRTGGTGELFF

abundance: few
d_gene: TRBD1
v_gene: TRBV6-2/TRBV6-3
j_gene: TRBJ1-1
CDR3nt: TGTGCCAGCAGTTATCAGGGGGCCTTCACTGAAGCTTTCTTT
CDR3aa: CASSYQGAFTEAFF

abundance: once
d_gene: TRBD1
v_gene: TRBV5-5
j_gene: TRBJ1-3
CDR3nt: TGTGCCAGCAGCTTTTGGGACAGGGCCTCCCTGGAAAACACCATATATTTT
CDR3aa: CASSFWDRASLENTIYF

abundance: NA
d_gene: NA
v_gene: TRBV23-1
j_gene: TRBJ1-5
CDR3nt: TGCGCCAGCAGTCACCCCGGGGAGGGTTTGGGCAATCAGCCCCAGCATTTT
CDR3aa: CASSHPGEGLGNQPQHF

abundance: NA
d_gene: NA
v_gene: TRBV4-3
j_gene: TRBJ1-2
CDR3nt: TGCGCCAGCAGCCAGGTGTCAGGGAACTATGGCTACACCTTC
CDR3aa: CASSQVSGNYGYTF

abundance: NA
d_gene: NA
v_gene: TRBV18
j_gene: TRBJ1-2
CDR3nt: TGTGCCAGCTCACCACTGGGGCAAGCCCCTGATGGCTACACCTTC
CDR3aa: CASSPLGQAPDGYTF

abundance: once
d_gene: NA
v_gene: TRBV3-1/TRBV3-2
j_gene: TRBJ1-6
CDR3nt: TGTGCCAGCAGCCCCACAGCGACTAATTCACCCCTCCACTTT
CDR3aa: CASSPTATNSPLHF

abundance: NA
d_gene: NA
v_gene: TRBV11-1
j_gene: TRBJ2-5
CDR3nt: TGTGCCAGCAGTTTCGTGGACCCAACCGAGACCCAGTACTTC
CDR3aa: CASSFVDPTETQYF

abundance: NA
d_gene: NA
v_gene: TRBV5-1
j_gene: TRBJ1-1
CDR3nt: TGCGCCAGCAGCCCCCGGGGAGGAACTGAAGCTTTCTTT
CDR3aa: CASSPRGGTEAFF

abundance: NA
d_gene: TRBD2
v_gene: TRBV4-3
j_gene: TRBJ2-3
CDR3nt: TGCGCCAGCAGCCAAATTAGACTAGCGGGGGATACAGATACGCAGTATTTT
CDR3aa: CASSQIRLAGDTDTQYF

abundance: NA
d_gene: TRBD2
v_gene: TRBV7-3
j_gene: TRBJ2-3
CDR3nt: TGTGCCAGCAGCCGGGGACTAGGGGAGGCAGATACGCAGTATTTT
CDR3aa: CASSRGLGEADTQYF